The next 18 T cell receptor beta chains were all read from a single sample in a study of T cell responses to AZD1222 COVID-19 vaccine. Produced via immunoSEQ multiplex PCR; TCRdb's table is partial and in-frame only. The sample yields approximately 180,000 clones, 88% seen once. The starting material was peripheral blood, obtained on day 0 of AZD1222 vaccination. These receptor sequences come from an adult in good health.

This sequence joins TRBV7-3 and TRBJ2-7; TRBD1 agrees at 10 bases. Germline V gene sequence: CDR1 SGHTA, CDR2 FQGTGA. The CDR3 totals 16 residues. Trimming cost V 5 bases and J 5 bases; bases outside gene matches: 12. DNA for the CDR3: TGTGCCAGCAGCCCAATTCCCGGGACAGGGGTAAACGAGCAGTACTTC. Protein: CASSPIPGTGVNEQYF. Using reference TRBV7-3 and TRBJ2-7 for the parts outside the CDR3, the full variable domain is GAGVSQTPSNKVTEKGKYVELRCDPISGHTALYWYRQSLGQGPEFLIYFQGTGAADDSGLPNDRFFAVRPEGSVSTLKIQRTERGDSAVYLCASSPIPGTGVNEQYFGPGTRLTVT.

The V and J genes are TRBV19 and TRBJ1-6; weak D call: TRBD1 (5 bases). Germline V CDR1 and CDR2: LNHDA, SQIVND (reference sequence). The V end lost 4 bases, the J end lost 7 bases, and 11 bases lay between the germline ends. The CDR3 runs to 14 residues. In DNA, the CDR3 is TGTGCCAGTAGTAGCCGGGGCTGGAATTCACCCCTCCACTTT. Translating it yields CASSSRGWNSPLHF.

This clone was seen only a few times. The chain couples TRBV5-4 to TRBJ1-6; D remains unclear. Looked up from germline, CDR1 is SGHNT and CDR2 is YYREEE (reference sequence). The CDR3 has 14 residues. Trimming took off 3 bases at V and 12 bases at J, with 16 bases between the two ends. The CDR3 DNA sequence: TGTGCCAGCAGCTCGGAACGGCGGACTCTACCCCTCCACTTT. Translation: CASSSERRTLPLHF.

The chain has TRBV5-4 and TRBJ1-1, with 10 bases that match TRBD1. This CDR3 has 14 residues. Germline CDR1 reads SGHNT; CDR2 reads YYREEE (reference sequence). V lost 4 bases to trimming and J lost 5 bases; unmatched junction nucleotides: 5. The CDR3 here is CASSGTGAETEAFF. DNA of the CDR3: TGTGCCAGCAGCGGGACAGGGGCCGAGACTGAAGCTTTCTTT.

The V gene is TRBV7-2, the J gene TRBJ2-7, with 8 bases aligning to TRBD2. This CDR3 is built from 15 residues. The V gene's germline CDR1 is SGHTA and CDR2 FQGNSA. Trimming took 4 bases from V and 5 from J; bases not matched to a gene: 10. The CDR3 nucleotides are TGTGCCAGCAGCTCAAGGGTAGCGGGGTACCACGAGCAGTACTTC. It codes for CASSSRVAGYHEQYF.

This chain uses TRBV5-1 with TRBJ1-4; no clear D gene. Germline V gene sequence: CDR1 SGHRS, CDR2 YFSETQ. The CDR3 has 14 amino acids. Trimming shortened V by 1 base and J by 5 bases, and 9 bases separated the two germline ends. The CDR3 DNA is TGCGCCAGCAGCTTGAACCAGGCAAATGAAAAACTGTTTTTT. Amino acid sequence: CASSLNQANEKLFF.

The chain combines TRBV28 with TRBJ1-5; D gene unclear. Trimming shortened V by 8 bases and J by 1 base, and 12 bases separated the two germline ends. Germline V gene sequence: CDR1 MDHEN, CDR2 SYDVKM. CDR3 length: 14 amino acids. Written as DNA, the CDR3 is TGTGCCAGCCTCGGGAGGGTCAGCAATCAGCCCCAGCATTTT. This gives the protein CASLGRVSNQPQHF.

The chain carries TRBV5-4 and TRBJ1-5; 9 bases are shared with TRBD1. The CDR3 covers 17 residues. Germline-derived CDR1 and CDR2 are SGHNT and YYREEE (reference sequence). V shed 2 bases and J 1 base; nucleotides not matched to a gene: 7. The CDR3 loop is CASSFPTGGMSNQPQHF. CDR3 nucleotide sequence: TGTGCCAGCAGCTTCCCTACAGGGGGCATGAGCAATCAGCCCCAGCATTTT.

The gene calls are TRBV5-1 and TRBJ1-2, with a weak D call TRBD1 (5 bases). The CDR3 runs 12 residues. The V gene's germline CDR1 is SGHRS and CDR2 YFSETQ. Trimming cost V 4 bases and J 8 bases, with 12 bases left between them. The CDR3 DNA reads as TGCGCCAGCAGCGTAACACAGGACGGCTACACCTTC. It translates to CASSVTQDGYTF.

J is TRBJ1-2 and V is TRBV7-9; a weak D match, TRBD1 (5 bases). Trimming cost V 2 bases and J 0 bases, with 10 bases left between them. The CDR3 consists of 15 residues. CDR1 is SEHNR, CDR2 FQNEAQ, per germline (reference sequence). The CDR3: CASSLLVGPNYGYTF. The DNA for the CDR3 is TGTGCCAGCAGCTTACTAGTGGGACCTAACTATGGCTACACCTTC.

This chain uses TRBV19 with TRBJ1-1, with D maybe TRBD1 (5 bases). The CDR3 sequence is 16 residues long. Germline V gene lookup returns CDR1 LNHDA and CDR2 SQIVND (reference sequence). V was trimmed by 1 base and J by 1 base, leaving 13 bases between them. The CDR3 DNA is TGTGCCAGTAGTATAGTTGGGCGTGGGGCGAACACTGAAGCTTTCTTT. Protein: CASSIVGRGANTEAFF.

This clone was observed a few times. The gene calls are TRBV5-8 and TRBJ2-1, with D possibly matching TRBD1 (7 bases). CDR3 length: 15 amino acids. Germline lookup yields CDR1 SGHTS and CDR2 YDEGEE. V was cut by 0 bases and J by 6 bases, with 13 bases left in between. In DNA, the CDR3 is TGTGCCAGCAGCTTGGGCGGGACAGCAACCAATGAGCAGTTCTTC. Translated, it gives CASSLGGTATNEQFF.

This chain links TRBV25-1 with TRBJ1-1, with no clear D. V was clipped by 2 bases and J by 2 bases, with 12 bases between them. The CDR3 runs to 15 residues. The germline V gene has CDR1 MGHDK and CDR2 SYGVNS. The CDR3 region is CASSEAGPDNTEAFF. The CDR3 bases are TGTGCCAGCAGTGAAGCCGGGCCCGACAACACTGAAGCTTTCTTT.

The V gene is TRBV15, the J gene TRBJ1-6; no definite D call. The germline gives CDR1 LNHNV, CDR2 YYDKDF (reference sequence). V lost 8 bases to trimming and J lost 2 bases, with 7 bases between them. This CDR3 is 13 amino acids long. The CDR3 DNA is TGTGCCACCGGTTCCACCTATAATTCACCCCTCCACTTT. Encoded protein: CATGSTYNSPLHF.

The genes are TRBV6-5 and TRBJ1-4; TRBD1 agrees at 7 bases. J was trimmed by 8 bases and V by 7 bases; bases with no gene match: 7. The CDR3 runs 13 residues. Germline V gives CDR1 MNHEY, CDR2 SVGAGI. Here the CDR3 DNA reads TGTGCCAGCAAAGCAGGGGGTAGGGAAAAACTGTTTTTT. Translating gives CASKAGGREKLFF.

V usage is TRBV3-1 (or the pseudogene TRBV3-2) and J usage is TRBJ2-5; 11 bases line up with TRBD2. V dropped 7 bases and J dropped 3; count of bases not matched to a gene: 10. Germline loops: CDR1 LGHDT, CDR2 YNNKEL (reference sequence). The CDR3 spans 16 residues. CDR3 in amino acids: CASNFQRLAGKETQYF. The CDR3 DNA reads TGTGCCAGCAACTTTCAAAGACTAGCGGGGAAAGAGACCCAGTACTTC.

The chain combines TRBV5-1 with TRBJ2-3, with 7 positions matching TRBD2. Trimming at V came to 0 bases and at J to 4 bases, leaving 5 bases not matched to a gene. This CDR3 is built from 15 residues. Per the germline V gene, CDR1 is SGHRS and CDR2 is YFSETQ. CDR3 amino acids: CASSLAMGGADTQYF. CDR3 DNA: TGCGCCAGCAGCTTGGCCATGGGAGGGGCAGATACGCAGTATTTT.

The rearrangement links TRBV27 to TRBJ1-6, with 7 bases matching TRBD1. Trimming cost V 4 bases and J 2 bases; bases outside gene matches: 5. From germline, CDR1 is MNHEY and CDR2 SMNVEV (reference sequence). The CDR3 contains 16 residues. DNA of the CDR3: TGTGCCAGCAGTTCATATGACAGGGCCTATAATTCACCCCTCCACTTT. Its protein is CASSSYDRAYNSPLHF.